Here is one T cell receptor (beta chain) with its context. Antigen: not known. At one of its ends the junction is not consistent with the germline gene, which may arise from a read error. The CDR3 is cut off 3 residues early in the read; its end comes from the germline J gene. The same CDR3 arises from other DNA sequences in this sample as well. The CDR3 runs 15 residues. The germline V gene encodes CDR1 SGHNT and CDR2 YYREEE (reference sequence). Profiled with immunoSEQ multiplex PCR; TCRdb holds only in-frame clones, not every one. The repertoire shows tens of thousands of clones; the top ten hold 2.5% to 3.5%. This specimen belongs to a study of T cells in women clearing cervical HPV infection. All donors had a single incident cervical HPV16 infection, not prevalent. HPV was found by MY09/MY11 PCR and dot-blot genotyping. Study-wide results and caveats: Richness plus V gene abundances separated cases from controls with AUC less than 0.9.

The TCR sequence derives from a woman between 18 and 70 years old with a cervical HPV16 infection that either progressed to CIN3+ or cleared (not recorded which). Sequencing input: blood buffy coat. This chain uses TRBV5-4 with TRBJ1-3; D remains ambiguous. The CDR3 is CASSLIPGWGNTIYF. The part of the CDR3 DNA that was read is TGTGCCAGCAGCTTGATTCCGGGGTGGGGAAACACG.